The sequence of this T cell receptor (beta chain) was determined in a study of cytomegalovirus exposure and HLA in healthy donors. The study's findings and limits: In vitro confirmation showed three CMV-associated chains to be CMV antigen specific.

With V trimmed by 2 bases and J by 5 bases, 7 bases remained unmatched. This CDR3 has 16 amino acids. Per the germline V gene, CDR1 is SGHKS and CDR2 is YYEKEE (reference sequence). TCRdb keeps only in-frame clones here, not all; method: immunoSEQ multiplex PCR. The data hold around 230,000 clones, with approximately 83% observed a single time. This clone has only one observation. Its antigen is not known. The chain carries TRBV5-5 and TRBJ2-2, with TRBD1 matching over 9 bases. Sequencing was done on a sample of PBMCs. The clonotype comes from a woman in her twenties or thirties in good health and CMV-seropositive. For the CDR3, the DNA is TGTGCCAGCAGCTTCGGTAGGACAGGGGATACCGGGGAGCTGTTTTTT. This sequence encodes CASSFGRTGDTGELFF.